This T cell receptor (beta chain) was sequenced during a study of PD-L1 blockade in urothelial cancer. Profiling relied on immunoSEQ multiplex PCR, and the TCRdb table lists in-frame clones only, not all of them. The sample holds more than 45,000 clones, approximately 88% seen once. The germline gives CDR1 SGHRS, CDR2 YFSETQ. This CDR3 is built from 12 residues. V was cut by 2 bases and J by 5 bases, with 6 bases left in between. The chain uses TRBV5-1 and TRBJ2-3, with D hard to call. This sequence was found in a man older than 75 with urothelial cancer. This specimen was PBMCs, taken around atezolizumab (anti-PD-L1) treatment. CDR3 sequence reads: CASSLPGDTQYF. For the CDR3, the DNA is TGCGCCAGCAGCTTACCGGGAGATACGCAGTATTTT.